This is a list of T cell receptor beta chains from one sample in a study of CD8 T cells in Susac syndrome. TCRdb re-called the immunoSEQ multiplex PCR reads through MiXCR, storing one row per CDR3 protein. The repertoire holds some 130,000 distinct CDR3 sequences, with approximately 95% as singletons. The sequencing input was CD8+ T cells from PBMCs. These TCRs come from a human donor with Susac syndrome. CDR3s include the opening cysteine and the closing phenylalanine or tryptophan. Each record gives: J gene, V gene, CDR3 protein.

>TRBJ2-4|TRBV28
CASSHTPTSVGYF
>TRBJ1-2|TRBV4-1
CASSQSRGNNYGYTF
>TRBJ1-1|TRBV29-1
CSVEYRGFTEAFF
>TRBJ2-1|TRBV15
CATSRDKREDEQFF
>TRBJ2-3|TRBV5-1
CASSWGLAEETPTDTQYF
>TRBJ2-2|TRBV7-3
CASSITAGTLNTGELFF
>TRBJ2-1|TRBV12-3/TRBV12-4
CASSYYVGDEQFF
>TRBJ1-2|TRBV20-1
CSAKMRFGVDGYTF
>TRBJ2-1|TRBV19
CASSITSGSNEQFF
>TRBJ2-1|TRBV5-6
CASSGSGREYNEQFF
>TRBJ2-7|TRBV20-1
CSARAAVSLYEQYF
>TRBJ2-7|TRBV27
CASGWGDSAYEQYF
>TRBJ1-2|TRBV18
CASSSELGAHGYTF
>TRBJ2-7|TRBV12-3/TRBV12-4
CASSLSSDYEQYF
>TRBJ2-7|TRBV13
CASSSQGAGIEQYF
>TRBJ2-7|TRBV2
CASTGLAEYF
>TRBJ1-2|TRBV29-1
CSVEDRGAEGYTF
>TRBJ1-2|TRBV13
CASSPGRGTSDGYTF
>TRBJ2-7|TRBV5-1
CASRWEGADSYEQYF
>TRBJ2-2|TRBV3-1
CASSQIQAGHGTGELFF
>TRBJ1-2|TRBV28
CASSFGDSVEYGYTF
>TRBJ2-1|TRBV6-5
CASSSTGTSGSPSYNEQFF
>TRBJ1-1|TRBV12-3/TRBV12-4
CASGYLNTEAFF
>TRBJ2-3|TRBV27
CASSLGPQYF
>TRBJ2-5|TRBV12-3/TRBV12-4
CASSPPGLAIRAQETQYF
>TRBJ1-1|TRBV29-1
CSVNPTWGTEAFF
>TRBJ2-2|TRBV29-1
CSGEGREGRRSLNTGELFF
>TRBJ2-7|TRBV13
CASSIRDRPYEQYF
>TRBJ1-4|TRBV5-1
CASSPWYRSNEKLFF
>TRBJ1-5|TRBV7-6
CASSLEWGKDQPQHF
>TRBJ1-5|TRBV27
CASSLTEYSNQPQHF
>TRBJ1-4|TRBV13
CASSLGQREKLFF
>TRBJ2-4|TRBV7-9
CASSLGTGSKNIQYF
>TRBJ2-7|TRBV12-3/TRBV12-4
CASRNTGGPYEQYF
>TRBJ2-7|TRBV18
CASSPDVSPYEQYF
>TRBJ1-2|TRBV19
CASSTSTGEYGYTF
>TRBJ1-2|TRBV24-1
CATSDLGGYGYTF
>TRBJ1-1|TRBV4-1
CASGQRQEFAEAFF
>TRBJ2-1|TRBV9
CASSVDPGEGNEQFF
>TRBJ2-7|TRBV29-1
CSVEEDGQAGEQYF
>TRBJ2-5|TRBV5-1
CASSSGTDQYLETQYF
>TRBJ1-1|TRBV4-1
CASTQLGGNEAFF
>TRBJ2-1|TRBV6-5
CASSYLPRTSGPVNEQFF
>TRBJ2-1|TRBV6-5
CASSVGAGTGDEQFF
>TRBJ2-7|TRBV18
CASSPSGRHSFYEQYF
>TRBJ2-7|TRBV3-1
CASSPYGRFTYEQYF
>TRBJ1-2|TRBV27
CASSAQPDRGDYGYTF
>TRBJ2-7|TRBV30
CALTDSYEQYF
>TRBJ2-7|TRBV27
CASSILLGGEQYF
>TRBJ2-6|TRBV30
CAWGGSSGRANGANVLTF
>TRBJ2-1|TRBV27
CASSWTSSSYNEQFF
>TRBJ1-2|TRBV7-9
CASPGPGPHYGYTF